This is a list of T cell receptor beta chains from one sample in a study of CXCR3-negative and CXCR3-positive naive CD8 T cells. TCRdb reprocessed the 5' RACE reads and reports one entry per CDR3 protein, with no DNA. The sample spans 45,000 or so distinct CDR3 sequences; the ten largest clones claim about 14%. The sequencing input was memory CD8+ T cells from blood. These receptors were obtained from a human donor in good health. Some clones in this sample may be carry-over from other donors' samples. Each CDR3 is given with its conserved first and last residue.

j_call: TRBJ2-7; v_call: TRBV5-5; cdr3_aa: CASSWGVGEYEQYF
j_call: TRBJ2-7; v_call: TRBV7-8; cdr3_aa: CASSLGGLDEQYF
j_call: TRBJ2-5; v_call: TRBV29-1; cdr3_aa: CSVEGGLQETQYF
j_call: TRBJ1-6; v_call: TRBV29-1; cdr3_aa: CSVGDRGGSPLHF
j_call: TRBJ2-3; v_call: TRBV6-4; cdr3_aa: CASSESGGAGTDTQYF
j_call: TRBJ1-2; v_call: TRBV4-3; cdr3_aa: CASSQQGYGTGNGYTF
j_call: TRBJ1-5; v_call: TRBV28; cdr3_aa: CASSWKGWQPQHF
j_call: TRBJ1-1; v_call: TRBV7-9; cdr3_aa: CASSYRETEAFF
j_call: TRBJ2-7; v_call: TRBV5-5; cdr3_aa: CASSLGDFSYEQYF
j_call: TRBJ2-7; v_call: TRBV14; cdr3_aa: CASSQGLQTGMSYEQYF
j_call: TRBJ2-3; v_call: TRBV28; cdr3_aa: CASSFQGLAGTVDTQYF
j_call: TRBJ2-7; v_call: TRBV20-1; cdr3_aa: CSASVSYEQYF
j_call: TRBJ1-3; v_call: TRBV9; cdr3_aa: CASSMTGVNTIYF
j_call: TRBJ1-4; v_call: TRBV9; cdr3_aa: CASSPRQGGTNEKLFF
j_call: TRBJ2-1; v_call: TRBV6-2/TRBV6-3; cdr3_aa: CASRIEREYGNEQFF
j_call: TRBJ2-7; v_call: TRBV7-3; cdr3_aa: CASSWGDSAYEQYF
j_call: TRBJ2-2; v_call: TRBV12-3/TRBV12-4; cdr3_aa: CASSLSAGHTGELFF
j_call: TRBJ2-7; v_call: TRBV14; cdr3_aa: CASSPRGLASYEQYF
j_call: TRBJ2-3; v_call: TRBV4-2; cdr3_aa: CASSQDGGSAVIDTQYF
j_call: TRBJ2-1; v_call: TRBV20-1; cdr3_aa: CSAREEGAYNEQFF
j_call: TRBJ1-1; v_call: TRBV29-1; cdr3_aa: CSVEITAGTEAFF
j_call: TRBJ1-1; v_call: TRBV20-1; cdr3_aa: CSALEIGNTEAFF
j_call: TRBJ2-1; v_call: TRBV6-4; cdr3_aa: CASSDGPYNEQFF
j_call: TRBJ2-5; v_call: TRBV12-3/TRBV12-4; cdr3_aa: CASSPGGQETQYF
j_call: TRBJ2-7; v_call: TRBV4-3; cdr3_aa: CASSPGHQLSYEQYF
j_call: TRBJ2-2; v_call: TRBV7-6; cdr3_aa: CASLPGIRAGELFF